This T cell receptor (beta chain) was identified in a study of cytomegalovirus exposure and HLA in healthy donors. V lost 3 bases and J lost 2, with 12 bases in between. This CDR3 has 15 amino acids. The germline CDR1 and CDR2 sequences are SGDLS and YYNGEE. The PCR had 60 Vbeta and 13 Jbeta primers. The protocol was immunoSEQ multiplex PCR, while the TCRdb copy is restricted to in-frame clones and leaves out a portion. The sample carries some 140,000 clones, 65% to 80% recorded once. The receptor was derived from a man aged 35 to 55 in good health and CMV-seropositive. The chain carries TRBV9 and TRBJ2-1; TRBD1 might be the D (6 bases). Input material: PBMCs. The CDR3 here is CASSARGETYNEQFF. The CDR3 nucleotides are TGTGCCAGCAGCGCCAGGGGAGAGACCTACAATGAGCAGTTCTTC.